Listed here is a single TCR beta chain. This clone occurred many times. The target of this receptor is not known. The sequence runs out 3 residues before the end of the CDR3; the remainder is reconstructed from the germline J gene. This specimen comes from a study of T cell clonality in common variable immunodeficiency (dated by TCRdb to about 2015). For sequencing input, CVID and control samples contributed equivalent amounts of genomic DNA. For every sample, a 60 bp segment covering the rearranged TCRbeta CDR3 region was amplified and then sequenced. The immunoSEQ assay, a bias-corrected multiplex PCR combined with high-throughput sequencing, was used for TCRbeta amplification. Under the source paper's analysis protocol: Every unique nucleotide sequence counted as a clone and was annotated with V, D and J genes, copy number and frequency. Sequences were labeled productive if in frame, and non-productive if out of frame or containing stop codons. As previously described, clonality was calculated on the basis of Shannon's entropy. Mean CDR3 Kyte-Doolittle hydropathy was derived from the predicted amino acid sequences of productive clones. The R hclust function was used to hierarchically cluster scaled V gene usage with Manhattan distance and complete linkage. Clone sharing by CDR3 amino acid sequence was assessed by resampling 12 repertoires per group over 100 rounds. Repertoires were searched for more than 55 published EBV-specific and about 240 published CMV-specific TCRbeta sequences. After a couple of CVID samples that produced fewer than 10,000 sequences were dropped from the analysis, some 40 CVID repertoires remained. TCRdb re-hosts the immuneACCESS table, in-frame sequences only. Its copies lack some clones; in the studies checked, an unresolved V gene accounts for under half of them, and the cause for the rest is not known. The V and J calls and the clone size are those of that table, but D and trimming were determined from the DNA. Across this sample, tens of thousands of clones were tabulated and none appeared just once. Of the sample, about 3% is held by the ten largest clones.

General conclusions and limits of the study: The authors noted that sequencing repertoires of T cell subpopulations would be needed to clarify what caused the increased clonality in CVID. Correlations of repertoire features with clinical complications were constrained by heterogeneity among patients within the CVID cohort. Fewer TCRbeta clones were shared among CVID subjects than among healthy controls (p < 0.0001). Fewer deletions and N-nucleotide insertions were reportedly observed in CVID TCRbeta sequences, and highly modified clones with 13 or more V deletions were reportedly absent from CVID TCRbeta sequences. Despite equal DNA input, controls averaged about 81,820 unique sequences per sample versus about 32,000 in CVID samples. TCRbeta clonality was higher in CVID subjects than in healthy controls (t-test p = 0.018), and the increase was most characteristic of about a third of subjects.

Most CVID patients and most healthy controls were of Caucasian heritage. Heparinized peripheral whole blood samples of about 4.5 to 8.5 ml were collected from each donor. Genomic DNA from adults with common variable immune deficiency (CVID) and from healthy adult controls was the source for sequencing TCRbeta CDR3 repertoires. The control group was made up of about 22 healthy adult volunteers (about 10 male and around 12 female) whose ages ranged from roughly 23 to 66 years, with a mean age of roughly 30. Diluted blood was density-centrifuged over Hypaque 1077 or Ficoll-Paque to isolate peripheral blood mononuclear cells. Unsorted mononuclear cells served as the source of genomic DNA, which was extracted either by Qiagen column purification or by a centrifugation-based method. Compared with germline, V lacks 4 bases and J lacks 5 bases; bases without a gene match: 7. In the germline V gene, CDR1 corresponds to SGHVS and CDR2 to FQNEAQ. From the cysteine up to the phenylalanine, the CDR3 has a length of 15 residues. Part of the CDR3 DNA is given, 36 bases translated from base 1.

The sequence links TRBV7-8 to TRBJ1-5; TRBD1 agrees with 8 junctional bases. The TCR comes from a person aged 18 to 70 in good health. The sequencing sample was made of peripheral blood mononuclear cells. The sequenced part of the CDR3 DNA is TGTGCCAGCAGCTCCGACAGGGGTTGGGATCAGCCC. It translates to CASSSDRGWDQP. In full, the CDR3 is CASSSDRGWDQPQHF.